Here is one T cell receptor (beta chain) with its context. This sample is part of a study of blood T cell repertoires in COVID-19. Study-level background: Material from acute and convalescent COVID-19 was sourced from the United States, Italy and Spain. T cells, B-cell-depleted T cells, or PBMCs provided the cDNA or gDNA that served as material.

In the authors' methods: Amplification with reference gene primers provided the estimates of nucleated cell counts. Profiled with immunoSEQ multiplex PCR; TCRdb holds only in-frame clones, not every one. V and J calls and clone size follow that table, whereas D and trimming were derived from the DNA. The repertoire holds roughly 120,000 clones, with roughly four fifths as singletons. The V and J ends lost 3 bases and 0 bases respectively, with 11 bases between them. This CDR3 has 16 residues. The germline V gene has CDR1 SEHNR and CDR2 FQNEAQ (reference sequence). The origin of this receptor is a woman aged 55-70 years with acute or convalescent COVID-19. The V gene is TRBV7-9, the J gene TRBJ1-4, with D hard to call. Sequenced sample: peripheral blood. As DNA, the CDR3 is TGTGCCAGCAGCTTGTTTACAGTTACAACTAATGAAAAACTGTTTTTT. It specifies CASSLFTVTTNEKLFF.